These 9 T cell receptor beta chains share one sample of origin, sequenced in a study of blood T cell repertoires in COVID-19. Repertoires were generated with immunoSEQ multiplex PCR, while TCRdb's copy carries only in-frame clones and drops some. This sample yields roughly 300,000 clones, of which roughly 85% are seen a single time; around 6.9% belongs to the top ten. Sequencing was performed on peripheral blood. The receptors stem from a human donor in a cohort sampled during active COVID-19.

The V gene is TRBV5-7, the J gene TRBJ2-1, with 9 nucleotides matching TRBD1. TRBV5-7 is an ORF; its function is uncertain. The CDR3 sequence is 17 residues long. After removal of 3 bases from V and 0 bases from J, the junction contained 7 bases not matched to a gene. The CDR3 region is CASSYRGGQGSYNEQFF. The CDR3 nucleotides are TGTGCCAGCAGCTATCGAGGGGGACAGGGCTCCTACAATGAGCAGTTCTTC.

This chain's CDR3 is CASSVGAMNVLTF. CDR3 DNA: TGTGCCAGCAGCGTAGGGGCCATGAACGTCCTGACTTTC. V gene TRBV9 combines with J gene TRBJ2-6; the D is unclear. Germline V CDR1 and CDR2: SGDLS, YYNGEE. The CDR3 has 13 amino acids. V dropped 0 bases and J dropped 10 bases, with 8 bases sitting between them.

The rearrangement uses TRBV6-5 and TRBJ1-5; tentatively, D is TRBD1 (5 bases). Trimming cost V 7 bases and J 4 bases, with 14 bases left between them. Germline assignment: CDR1 MNHEY and CDR2 SVGAGI. The CDR3 contains 14 residues. Here the CDR3 DNA reads TGTGCCAGCAACCCAGGGAAAGGGAATCAGCCCCAGCATTTT. Protein sequence: CASNPGKGNQPQHF.

This clone has at least ten counts. The chain is built from TRBV7-3 and TRBJ2-1, with a tentative D call TRBD1 (5 bases). CDR3 length equals 15 residues. Per the germline V gene, CDR1 is SGHTA and CDR2 is FQGTGA. Trimming shortened V by 4 bases and J by 10 bases, and 20 bases separated the two germline ends. The CDR3 nucleotides read TGTGCCAGCAGCTCCCTGGGTCCAGGGCAATCCGAGCAGTTCTTC. This encodes CASSSLGPGQSEQFF.

This clone has only a few counts. The J gene is TRBJ1-5, the V gene TRBV6-5; D might be TRBD1 (5 bases). V was pared by 5 bases and J by 1 base, with 9 bases between. Germline values: CDR1 MNHEY, CDR2 SVGAGI. This CDR3 region has 14 residues. The CDR3 spells CASSKQGSNQPQHF. The CDR3 DNA reads as TGTGCCAGCAGTAAGCAGGGCAGCAATCAGCCCCAGCATTTT.

V usage is TRBV27 and J usage is TRBJ1-5; D unresolved. The germline V gene encodes CDR1 MNHEY and CDR2 SMNVEV (reference sequence). The CDR3 has 13 amino acids. Trimming removed 3 bases at V and 7 bases at J, with 10 bases between. CDR3 loop: CASSFSLGQPQHF. In DNA, the CDR3 is TGTGCCAGCAGTTTTTCCCTCGGGCAGCCCCAGCATTTT.

V is TRBV7-9 and J is TRBJ2-3; 13 nucleotides align to TRBD2. V gave up 5 bases and J gave up 3 bases; unmatched junction bases: 11. The CDR3 consists of 18 residues. From germline, CDR1 is SEHNR and CDR2 FQNEAQ (reference sequence). The CDR3 sequence: CASSLLAGGKSATDTQYF. As DNA, the CDR3 is TGTGCCAGCAGCCTACTAGCGGGGGGGAAATCGGCGACAGATACGCAGTATTTT.

The chain couples TRBV6-5 to TRBJ1-2; 8 nucleotides line up with TRBD1. The CDR3 length is 14 residues. The germline V gene has CDR1 MNHEY and CDR2 SVGAGI. Trimming at V came to 6 bases and at J to 4 bases, leaving 7 bases not matched to a gene. The CDR3 nucleotides read TGTGCCAGCAGGCCCCCCGGGACAGGCTATGGCTACACCTTC. This encodes CASRPPGTGYGYTF.

V is TRBV19 and J is TRBJ1-5, with a possible D match to TRBD1 (5 bases). Per the germline V gene, CDR1 is LNHDA and CDR2 is SQIVND (reference sequence). V lost 8 bases and J lost 2, with 13 bases in between. This CDR3 spans 14 amino acids. The CDR3 DNA is TGTGCCAGTTCATCGGGGGACGGCAATCAGCCCCAGCATTTT. This translates into CASSSGDGNQPQHF.